Following are 25 T cell receptor beta chains from one sample sequenced in a study of T cell responses to AZD1222 COVID-19 vaccine. The data were produced by immunoSEQ multiplex PCR, yet TCRdb's version contains in-frame clones alone and is incomplete. The sample lists over 100,000 clones, 80% to 90% occurring once. The source was peripheral blood, collected on day 0 of AZD1222 vaccination. These receptors all stem from an adult in good health.

The chain has TRBV6-2 or TRBV6-3 and TRBJ2-7; 11 bases are shared with TRBD2. Trimming took 5 bases from V and 4 from J; bases not matched to a gene: 10. Germline CDR1 is MNHEY and CDR2 is SVGEGT. The CDR3 runs to 16 residues. The CDR3 coding sequence is TGTGCCAGCAGTATCCTGGGAGGGACTAGCGGTTACGAGCAGTACTTC. Translated: CASSILGGTSGYEQYF.

This clone was observed a handful of times. This sample includes further DNA sequences coding for the same CDR3. CDR3 bases: TGTGCCAGCAGTCTGCAGGGCCCATATGGCTACACCTTC. Translated: CASSLQGPYGYTF. The V call is TRBV27, the J call TRBJ1-2; D possibly corresponds to TRBD1 (5 bases). This CDR3 comprises 13 residues. V lost 5 bases, J lost 5 bases, and 12 bases lay in between. The germline CDR1 and CDR2 sequences are MNHEY and SMNVEV (reference sequence).

V and J are TRBV4-2 and TRBJ2-7; D is tentatively TRBD1 or TRBD2 (5 bases each). CDR1 is LGHNA and CDR2 is YNFKEQ in the germline V gene. The CDR3 consists of 17 residues. Trimming pared 1 base from V and 3 bases from J, leaving 19 bases between. CDR3 bases: TGTGCCAGCAGCCAAGGGGATCCCGGGACGGTAATCTACGAGCAGTACTTC. Amino acids: CASSQGDPGTVIYEQYF.

The J gene is TRBJ1-3, the V gene TRBV29-1, with 11 bases fitting TRBD1. The CDR3 is made up of 15 amino acids. The V gene's germline CDR1 is SQVTM and CDR2 ANQGSEA. V was pared by 7 bases and J by 2 bases, with 7 bases of the junction left unmatched. The CDR3, as DNA: TGCAGCGCGATTCCGGGACAGGGGGCTGGAAACACCATATATTTT. This gives the protein CSAIPGQGAGNTIYF.

Only one count was recorded for this clone. This rearrangement joins TRBV13 to TRBJ2-7; 9 bases are a match to TRBD1. V was pared by 5 bases and J by 5 bases, with 10 bases of the junction left unmatched. This CDR3 contains 15 residues. CDR1 and CDR2 (germline): PRHDT, FYEKMQ (reference sequence). CDR3 amino acids: CASSPNRGQMDEQYF. CDR3 DNA sequence: TGTGCCAGCAGCCCTAACAGGGGGCAGATGGACGAGCAGTACTTC. Filled out from reference TRBV13 and TRBJ2-7, the complete variable domain reads AAGVIQSPRHLIKEKRETATLKCYPIPRHDTVYWYQQGPGQDPQFLISFYEKMQSDKGSIPDRFSAQQFSDYHSELNMSSLELGDSALYFCASSPNRGQMDEQYFGPGTRLTVT.

V is TRBV24-1 and J is TRBJ2-5; TRBD1 matches 9 bases. The CDR3 is 16 residues long. Germline V gives CDR1 KGHDR, CDR2 SFDVKD. Trimming took 4 bases from V and 1 from J; bases not matched to a gene: 6. The CDR3 DNA sequence: TGTGCCACCAGTGAACGACAGACAGGGGGCCAAGAGACCCAGTACTTC. Amino acids: CATSERQTGGQETQYF.

The chain's CDR3 is CASSYRGDTGELFF. CDR3 DNA sequence: TGTGCCAGCAGTTACCGGGGAGACACCGGGGAGCTGTTTTTT. This chain joins TRBV6-6 and TRBJ2-2, with D perhaps TRBD2 (5 bases). Per germline, CDR1 MNHNY and CDR2 SVGAGI (reference sequence). Trimming took 2 bases from V and 3 from J, leaving 7 bases between them. This CDR3 spans 14 amino acids.

This clone was recorded a few times. The sample holds other DNA sequences that translate to the same CDR3. The V and J genes are TRBV9 and TRBJ2-7; D remains unclear. Germline CDR1 reads SGDLS; CDR2 reads YYNGEE. The CDR3 totals 15 residues. V lost 0 bases and J lost 0, with 10 bases in between. The CDR3 coding sequence is TGTGCCAGCAGCGTAGCTGGCACGGACTCCTACGAGCAGTACTTC. It translates to CASSVAGTDSYEQYF.

CDR3 sequence reads: CASSTPILKNTEAFF. The CDR3 DNA reads as TGTGCCAGCAGTACCCCGATTCTCAAGAACACTGAAGCTTTCTTT. The V gene is TRBV28, the J gene TRBJ1-1; D is uncertain. The CDR3 sequence is 15 residues long. Germline CDR1 is MDHEN and CDR2 is SYDVKM. The V gene lost 5 bases and the J gene lost 1 base, with 14 bases spanning the gap.

The genes are TRBV24-1 and TRBJ2-6; possibly TRBD1 or TRBD2 for D (5 bases each). Trimming cost V 4 bases and J 2 bases, with 14 bases left between them. Germline lookup yields CDR1 KGHDR and CDR2 SFDVKD. The CDR3 sequence is 17 residues long. The chain's CDR3 is CATSDSGRTAGANVLTF. The CDR3 nucleotides are TGTGCCACCAGTGACTCGGGACGGACGGCTGGGGCCAACGTCCTGACTTTC.

The CDR3: CASSQVRVANYGYTF. The DNA for the CDR3 is TGCGCCAGCAGCCAGGTGAGGGTAGCTAACTATGGCTACACCTTC. The chain is built from TRBV4-1 and TRBJ1-2; D is unresolved. Germline lookup yields CDR1 MGHRA and CDR2 YSYEKL. V was pared by 3 bases and J by 0 bases, with 11 bases between. This CDR3 spans 15 amino acids.

A remark on this clone: A much larger clone lies a single base off, so this may be a read error. Here the CDR3 DNA reads TGTGCCAGCAGGCAAGACAGGGGCTACACCTTC. Protein product: CASRQDRGYTF. V usage is TRBV28 and J usage is TRBJ1-2; TRBD1 might be the D (6 bases). Trimming shortened V by 6 bases and J by 8 bases, and 10 bases separated the two germline ends. The CDR3 contains 11 residues. CDR1 MDHEN and CDR2 SYDVKM come from the germline V gene.

The V and J genes are TRBV29-1 and TRBJ2-3; TRBD2 agrees at 7 bases. The V and J ends lost 7 bases and 7 bases, in that order; junction bases with no gene match: 8. The CDR3 loop spans 12 amino acids. Germline-derived CDR1 and CDR2 are SQVTM and ANQGSEA. CDR3 loop: CSAGTNGYTQYF. For the CDR3, the DNA is TGCAGCGCCGGGACTAATGGGTATACGCAGTATTTT.

The CDR3 DNA reads TGTGCCAGTAGGAACCCACCTCCCCCCGGGGAGCTGTTTTTT. It codes for CASRNPPPPGELFF. The chain carries TRBV19 and TRBJ2-2; unclear D gene. CDR1 is LNHDA, CDR2 SQIVND, per germline (reference sequence). The CDR3 is made up of 14 amino acids. V lost 6 bases to trimming and J lost 6 bases, with 14 bases between them.

The chain couples TRBV7-2 to TRBJ2-1; D might be TRBD1 or TRBD2, each matching 5 bases. Trimming took off 1 base at V and 7 bases at J, with 11 bases between the two ends. This CDR3 is 14 amino acids long. Looked up from germline, CDR1 is SGHTA and CDR2 is FQGNSA. The CDR3 bases are TGTGCCAGCAGCTTAGTTGGGACCCAGAATGAGCAGTTCTTC. Translation: CASSLVGTQNEQFF. Full variable domain (rest looked up from reference TRBV7-2 and TRBJ2-1): GAGVSQSPSNKVTEKGKDVELRCDPISGHTALYWYRQSLGQGLEFLIYFQGNSAPDKSGLPSDRFSAERTGGSVSTLTIQRTQQEDSAVYLCASSLVGTQNEQFFGPGTRLTVL.

This CDR3 reads CASSEPGSSGNTIYF. CDR3 bases: TGTGCCAGCAGTGAACCGGGGTCCTCTGGAAACACCATATATTTT. The chain is built from TRBV25-1 and TRBJ1-3; D unresolved. Trimming took 2 bases from V and 0 from J, leaving 8 bases between them. Germline V gene lookup returns CDR1 MGHDK and CDR2 SYGVNS. The CDR3 spans 15 residues.

This CDR3 is CASSLVGYNEQFF. CDR3 sequence (DNA): TGCGCCAGCAGCTTGGTAGGGTACAATGAGCAGTTCTTC. The chain joins TRBV5-1 to TRBJ2-1, with unresolved D. The CDR3 covers 13 residues. Germline V gene lookup returns CDR1 SGHRS and CDR2 YFSETQ. Trimming removed 0 bases from V and 4 bases from J, with 5 bases in between.

The chain links TRBV28 to TRBJ1-6; D gene uncertain. V lost 5 bases and J 6 bases, leaving 8 bases between the germline ends. CDR3 length equals 13 residues. Per the germline V gene, CDR1 is MDHEN and CDR2 is SYDVKM. CDR3 sequence (DNA): TGTGCCAGCAGTACAATCGGTAATTCACCCCTCCACTTT. Translated, it gives CASSTIGNSPLHF.

This clone was seen only once. This chain uses TRBV9 with TRBJ2-3; tentatively, D is TRBD1 (6 bases). This CDR3 spans 13 amino acids. V was trimmed by 4 bases and J by 6 bases, leaving 12 bases between them. Germline V gene data show CDR1 as SGDLS and CDR2 as YYNGEE. CDR3 amino acids: CASSPHRADTQYF. The CDR3 region has the DNA TGTGCCAGCAGCCCCCACAGGGCTGATACGCAGTATTTT.

This chain connects TRBV7-5 to TRBJ2-4; the DNA was not used to check the table's D call, TRBD1. TRBV7-5 is listed as a pseudogene. The CDR3 is 19 amino acids. Here the CDR3 DNA reads TGTGTCAGAAGCCTGTTAGGGCATGGGGCAGCCTCAGCCAAAAACATTCAGTACTTC. Translated: CVRSLLGHGAASAKNIQYF.

J is TRBJ1-4 and V is TRBV6-5; D not certain. This CDR3 is built from 13 residues. Deletions cut 7 bases from V and 8 bases from J, with 14 bases between. The germline V gene has CDR1 MNHEY and CDR2 SVGAGI. The CDR3 region has the DNA TGTGCCAGCACGGAGACCATATACGAAAAACTGTTTTTT. Translated, it gives CASTETIYEKLFF.

This clone has a single count. The chain joins TRBV6-5 to TRBJ1-2; no clear D gene. V was pared by 2 bases and J by 4 bases, with 17 bases between. Per the germline V gene, CDR1 is MNHEY and CDR2 is SVGAGI. The CDR3 length is 16 residues. CDR3: CASSYNIEGGIYGYTF. The CDR3 DNA reads as TGTGCCAGCAGTTACAATATTGAGGGAGGGATCTATGGCTACACCTTC.

The gene calls are TRBV4-3 and TRBJ2-7; D is possibly TRBD2 (6 bases). V lost 3 bases to trimming and J lost 0 bases, with 12 bases between them. The CDR3 extends over 15 amino acids. CDR1 LGHNA and CDR2 YSLEER come from the germline V gene. CDR3 amino acids: CASSQGAGSSYEQYF. The CDR3 nucleotides read TGCGCCAGCAGCCAGGGAGCGGGTAGCTCCTACGAGCAGTACTTC.

V gene TRBV27 combines with J gene TRBJ2-7; D is unclear. From germline, CDR1 is MNHEY and CDR2 SMNVEV (reference sequence). The CDR3 is 13 residues long. V lost 6 bases to trimming and J lost 0 bases, with 9 bases between them. CDR3 sequence: CASRSSYSYEQYF. For the CDR3, the DNA is TGTGCCAGCAGGTCCAGTTACTCCTACGAGCAGTACTTC.

The V and J genes are TRBV20-1 and TRBJ1-1; D gene uncertain. The CDR3 loop spans 11 amino acids. The V end lost 2 bases, the J end lost 6 bases, and 7 bases lay between the germline ends. CDR1 DFQATT and CDR2 SNEGSKA come from the germline V gene (reference sequence). The CDR3 bases are TGCAGTGCTAGACAGGCCTCTGAAGCTTTCTTT. It specifies CSARQASEAFF.